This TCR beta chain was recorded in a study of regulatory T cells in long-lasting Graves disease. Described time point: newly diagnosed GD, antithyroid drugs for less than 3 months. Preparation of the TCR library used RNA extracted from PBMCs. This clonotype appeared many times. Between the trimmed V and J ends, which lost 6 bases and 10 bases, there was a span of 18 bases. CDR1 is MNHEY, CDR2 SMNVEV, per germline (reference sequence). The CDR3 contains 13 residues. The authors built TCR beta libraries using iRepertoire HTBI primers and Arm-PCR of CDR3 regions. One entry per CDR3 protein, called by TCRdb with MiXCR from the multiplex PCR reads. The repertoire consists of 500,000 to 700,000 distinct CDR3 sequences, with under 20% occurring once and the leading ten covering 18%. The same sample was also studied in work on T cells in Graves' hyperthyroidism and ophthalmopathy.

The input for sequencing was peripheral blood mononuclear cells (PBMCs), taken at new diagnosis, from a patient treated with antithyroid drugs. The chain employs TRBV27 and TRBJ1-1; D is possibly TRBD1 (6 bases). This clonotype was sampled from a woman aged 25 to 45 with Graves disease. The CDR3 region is CASRGFGGAGAFF. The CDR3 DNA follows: TGTGCCAGCAGGGGGTTTGGGGGCGCAGGAGCTTTCTTT.